The sample holds a few counts of the clone carrying this TCR beta chain. No antigen is known for it. General study results and limits: In terms of TCR gene usage, tumor memory CD4+ T cells clustered together with blood and lymph node memory CD4+ cells, as well as with lymph node naive CD4+ cells.

The CDR3 consists of 15 residues. Germline values: CDR1 LNHNV, CDR2 YYDKDF (reference sequence). The ends were cut back, 0 bases at V and 0 bases at J, with 9 bases in the middle. Constant-region reverse primers amplified full-length variable regions, followed by semi-nested Nested Universal Primer A PCR. MiXCR, run by TCRdb on the 5' RACE reads, gives a single entry per CDR3 protein. Here the sample spans 25,000 to 35,000 distinct CDR3 sequences, around a quarter being singletons. The V and J genes are TRBV15 and TRBJ2-7; no firm D call. Material: memory CD4+ T cells sorted from blood. The subset denotes: memory CD4+ T cells, CD4+CD45RO+CD25-. The sequence came from a female donor with breast cancer. The chain's CDR3 is CATSRDLLSSYEQYF. The CDR3 region has the DNA TGTGCCACCAGCAGAGATCTCCTAAGCTCCTACGAGCAGTACTTC.